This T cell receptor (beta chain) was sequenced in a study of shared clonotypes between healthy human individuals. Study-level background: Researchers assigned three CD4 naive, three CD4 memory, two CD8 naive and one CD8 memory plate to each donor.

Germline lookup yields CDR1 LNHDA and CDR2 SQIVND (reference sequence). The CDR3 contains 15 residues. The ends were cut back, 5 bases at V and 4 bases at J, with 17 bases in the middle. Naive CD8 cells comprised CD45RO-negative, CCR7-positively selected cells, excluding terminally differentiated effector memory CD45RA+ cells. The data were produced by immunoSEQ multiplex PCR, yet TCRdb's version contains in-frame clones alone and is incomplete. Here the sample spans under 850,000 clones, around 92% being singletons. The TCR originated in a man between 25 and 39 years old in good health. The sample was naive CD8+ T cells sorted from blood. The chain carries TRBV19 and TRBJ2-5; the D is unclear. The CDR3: CASSPGPRVRETQYF. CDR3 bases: TGTGCCAGTAGTCCAGGACCCCGGGTGAGAGAGACCCAGTACTTC.